This T cell receptor (beta chain) was identified during a study of spatial heterogeneity in lung cancer. Whole-study results and caveats: Expanded intratumoral alpha and beta TCR counts tracked tumor mutation counts.

Time point indicated: sample taken at primary tumor resection. Samples were obtained from some 70 donors, all untreated early-stage non-small cell lung cancer patients. This clonotype was found many times. Antigen unknown. One entry per CDR3 protein, called by TCRdb with MiXCR from the 5' RACE reads. Found here are roughly 6,300 distinct CDR3 sequences, 1.3% of them singletons; the top ten hold 8% to 10%. This CDR3 has 13 amino acids. Trimming removed 5 bases from V and 1 base from J, with 5 bases in between. Germline CDR1 reads MNHEY; CDR2 reads SMNVEV (reference sequence). The chain joins TRBV27 to TRBJ2-2; D remains unclear. The input for sequencing was lung tumor tissue, taken at surgery. The sequence derives from a male donor with early-stage non-small cell lung cancer. The CDR3 region has the DNA TGTGCCAGCAGTCGTATGAACACCGGGGAGCTGTTTTTT. This translates into CASSRMNTGELFF.